The TCR beta chain under discussion was sequenced for a study of radiation and T cells in renal cell carcinoma. Notes on the study in general: From baseline, blood top tumor clonotypes peaked at 2 weeks post-radiation. No pretreatment tumor biopsies were available for baseline clonotypes.

TCRdb keeps only in-frame clones here, not all; method: immunoSEQ multiplex PCR. Found here are just over 95,000 clones, roughly 84% of them singletons; the top ten hold 6.5% to 8%. Comment on this clone: Antigen specificity is unknown.

Time point defined: blood 4 weeks post-SBRT, at nephrectomy. Treatment here: 15 Gy SBRT to primary tumor, nephrectomy 4 weeks later. Nephrectomy followed 15 Gy stereotactic body radiation by 4 weeks. This renal cell carcinoma was of the clear cell type. The CDR3 totals 15 residues. CDR1 is SGHRS and CDR2 is YFSETQ in the germline V gene. With 5 bases clipped from V and 2 bases from J, the junction kept 9 bases outside the gene matches. This receptor was obtained from a man aged 55 to 70 with renal cell carcinoma. The V call is TRBV5-1, the J call TRBJ2-5; 7 nucleotides line up with TRBD1. Sequenced here: blood, sampled from a patient whose treatment included radiotherapy and nephrectomy. The CDR3 coding sequence is TGCGCCAGCAGGCCGCCGACAGGGATGCAAGAGACCCAGTACTTC. Translated: CASRPPTGMQETQYF.